This T cell receptor beta chain was sequenced during a study of Graves' ophthalmopathy and Graves' hyperthyroidism. Overall study context: Investigators collected peripheral blood at initial diagnosis, before any treatment was given.

A remark on this clonotype: Its antigen remains unknown.

General study findings and limits: The model flagged ophthalmopathy progression at 55% to 71% sensitivity and nearly 75% specificity. Ophthalmopathy was separated from stable hyperthyroidism by a 13-signature model with 85% to 90% sensitivity and over 75% specificity. In blood appeared most of the expanded thyroid clonotypes whose frequency exceeded 0.001.

CDR3 size: 16 residues. Germline V CDR1 and CDR2: LGHNA, YNFKEQ. Losses at the gene ends were 3 bases for V and 2 bases for J; bases not matched to a gene: 6. The authors amplified TCR beta CDR3 regions, and they did so from RNA transcripts for repertoire sequencing. Second-round multiplex PCR came after first-round RT-PCR with HTBI primers. One entry per CDR3 protein, called by TCRdb with MiXCR from the multiplex PCR reads. The top ten clones hold about 6.6% of a sample with about 620,000 distinct CDR3 sequences, about 20% of them seen once. The sequenced material came from peripheral blood. This TCR was sampled from a woman between 18 and 29 years old with stable Graves' hyperthyroidism. Some clones in this sample may be carry-over from other donors' samples. This chain connects TRBV4-2 to TRBJ1-5; 8 nucleotides agree with TRBD1. The CDR3 DNA reads as TGTGCCAGCAGCCATCTTCCGGACAGGGGCAATCAGCCCCAGCATTTT. As protein: CASSHLPDRGNQPQHF.